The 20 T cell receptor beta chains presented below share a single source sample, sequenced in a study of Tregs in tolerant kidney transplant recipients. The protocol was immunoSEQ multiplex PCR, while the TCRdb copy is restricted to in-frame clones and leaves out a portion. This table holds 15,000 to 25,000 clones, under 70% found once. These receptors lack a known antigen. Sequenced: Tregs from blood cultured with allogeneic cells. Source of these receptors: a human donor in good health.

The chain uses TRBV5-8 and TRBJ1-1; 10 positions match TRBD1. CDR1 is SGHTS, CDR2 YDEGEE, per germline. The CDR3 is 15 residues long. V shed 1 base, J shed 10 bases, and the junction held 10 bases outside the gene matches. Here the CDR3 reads CASSLFRTGGSSAFF. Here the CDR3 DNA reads TGTGCCAGCAGCTTGTTTCGGACAGGGGGATCCTCAGCTTTCTTT.

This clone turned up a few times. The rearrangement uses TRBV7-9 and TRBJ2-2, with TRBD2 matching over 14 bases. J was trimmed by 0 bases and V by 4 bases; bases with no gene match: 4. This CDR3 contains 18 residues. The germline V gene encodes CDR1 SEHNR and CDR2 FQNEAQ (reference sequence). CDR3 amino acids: CASSSTSGRAPNTGELFF. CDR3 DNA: TGTGCCAGCAGCTCGACTAGCGGGAGGGCCCCGAACACCGGGGAGCTGTTTTTT.

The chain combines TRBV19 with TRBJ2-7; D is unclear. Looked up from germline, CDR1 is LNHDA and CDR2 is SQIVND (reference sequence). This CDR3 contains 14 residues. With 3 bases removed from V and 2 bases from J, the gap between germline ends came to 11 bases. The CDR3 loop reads CASSIVGSAYEQYF. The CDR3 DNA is TGTGCCAGTAGTATTGTTGGCAGTGCCTACGAGCAGTACTTC.

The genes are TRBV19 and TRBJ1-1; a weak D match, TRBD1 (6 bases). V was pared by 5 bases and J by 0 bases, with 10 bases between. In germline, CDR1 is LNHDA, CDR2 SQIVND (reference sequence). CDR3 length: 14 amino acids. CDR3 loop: CASSSQGLNTEAFF. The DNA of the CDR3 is TGTGCCAGTAGTTCACAGGGATTGAACACTGAAGCTTTCTTT.

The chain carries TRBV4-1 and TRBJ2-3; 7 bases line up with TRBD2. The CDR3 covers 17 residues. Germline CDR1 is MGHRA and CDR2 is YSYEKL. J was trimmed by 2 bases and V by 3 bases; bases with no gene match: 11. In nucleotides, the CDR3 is TGCGCCAGCAGCCACCCCGGGCTAGCGGACCACACAGATACGCAGTATTTT. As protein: CASSHPGLADHTDTQYF.

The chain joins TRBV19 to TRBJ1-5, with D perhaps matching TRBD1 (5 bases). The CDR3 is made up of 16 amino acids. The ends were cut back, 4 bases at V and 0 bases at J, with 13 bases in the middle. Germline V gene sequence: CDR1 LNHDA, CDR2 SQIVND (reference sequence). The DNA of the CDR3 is TGTGCCAGTAGTAGAACCCAGGGAAATAGCAATCAGCCCCAGCATTTT. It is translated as CASSRTQGNSNQPQHF.

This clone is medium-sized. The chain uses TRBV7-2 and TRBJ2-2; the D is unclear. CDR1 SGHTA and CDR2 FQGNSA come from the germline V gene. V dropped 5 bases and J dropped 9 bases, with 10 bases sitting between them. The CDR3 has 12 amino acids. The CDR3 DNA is TGTGCCAGCAGCCCAGGAGCCTGGGAGCTGTTTTTT. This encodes CASSPGAWELFF. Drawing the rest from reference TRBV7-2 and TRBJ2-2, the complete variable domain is GAGVSQSPSNKVTEKGKDVELRCDPISGHTALYWYRQSLGQGLEFLIYFQGNSAPDKSGLPSDRFSAERTGGSVSTLTIQRTQQEDSAVYLCASSPGAWELFFGEGSRLTVL.

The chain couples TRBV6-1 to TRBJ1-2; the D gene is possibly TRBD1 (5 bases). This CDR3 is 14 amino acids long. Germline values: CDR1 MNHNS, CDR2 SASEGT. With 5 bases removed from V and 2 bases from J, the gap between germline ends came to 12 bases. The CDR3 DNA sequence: TGTGCCAGCAGTCGGGACGGACTAAACTATGGCTACACCTTC. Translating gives CASSRDGLNYGYTF.

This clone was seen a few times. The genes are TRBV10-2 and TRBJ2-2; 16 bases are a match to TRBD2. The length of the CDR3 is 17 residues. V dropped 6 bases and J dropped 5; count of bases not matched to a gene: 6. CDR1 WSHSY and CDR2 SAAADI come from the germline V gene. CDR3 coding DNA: TGCGCCAGCAGGGTGGGGACTAGCGGGAGGGCGACCGGGGAGCTGTTTTTT. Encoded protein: CASRVGTSGRATGELFF.

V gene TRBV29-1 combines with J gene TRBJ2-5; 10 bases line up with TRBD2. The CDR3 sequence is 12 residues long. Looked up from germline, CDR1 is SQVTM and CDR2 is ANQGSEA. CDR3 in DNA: TGCAGTTTACTAGCGGGGAAGGAGACCCAGTACTTC. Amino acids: CSLLAGKETQYF.

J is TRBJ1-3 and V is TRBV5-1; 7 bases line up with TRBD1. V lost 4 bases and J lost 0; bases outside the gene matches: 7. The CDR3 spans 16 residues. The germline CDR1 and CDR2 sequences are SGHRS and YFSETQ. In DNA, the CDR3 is TGCGCCAGCAGCGAGCAGGGACAGAGCTCTGGAAACACCATATATTTT. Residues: CASSEQGQSSGNTIYF.

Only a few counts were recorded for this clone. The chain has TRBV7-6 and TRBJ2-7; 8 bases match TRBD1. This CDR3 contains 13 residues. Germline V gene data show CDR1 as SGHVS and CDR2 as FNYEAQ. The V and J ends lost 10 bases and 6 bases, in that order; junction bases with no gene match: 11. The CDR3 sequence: CATSPGQGAEQYF. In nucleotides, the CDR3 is TGTGCCACGTCCCCAGGTCAGGGGGCCGAGCAGTACTTC.

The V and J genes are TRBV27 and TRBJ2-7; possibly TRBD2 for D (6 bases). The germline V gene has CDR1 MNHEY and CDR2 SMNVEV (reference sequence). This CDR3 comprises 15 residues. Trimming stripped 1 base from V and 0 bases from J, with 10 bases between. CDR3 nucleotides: TGTGCCAGCAGTTTATATGGGGGGAGCTCCTACGAGCAGTACTTC. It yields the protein CASSLYGGSSYEQYF.

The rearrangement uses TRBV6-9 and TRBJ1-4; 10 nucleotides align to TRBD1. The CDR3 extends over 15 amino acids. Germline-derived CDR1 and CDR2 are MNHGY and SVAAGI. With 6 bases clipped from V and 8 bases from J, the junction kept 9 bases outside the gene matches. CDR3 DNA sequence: TGTGCCAGCAGCAGCTGGACAGGGGGTAAAGAAAAACTGTTTTTT. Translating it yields CASSSWTGGKEKLFF.

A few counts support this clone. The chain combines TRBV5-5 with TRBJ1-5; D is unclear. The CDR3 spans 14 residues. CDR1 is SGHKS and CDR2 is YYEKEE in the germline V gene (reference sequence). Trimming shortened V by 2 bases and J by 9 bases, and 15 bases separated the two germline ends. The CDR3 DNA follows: TGTGCCAGCAGCTTCGGCGAATACCATCGGCCCCAGCATTTT. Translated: CASSFGEYHRPQHF.

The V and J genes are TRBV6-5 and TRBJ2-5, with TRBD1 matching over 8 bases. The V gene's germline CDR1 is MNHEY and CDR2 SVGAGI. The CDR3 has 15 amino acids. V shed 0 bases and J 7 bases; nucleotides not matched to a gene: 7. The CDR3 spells CASSYSGQGSGTQYF. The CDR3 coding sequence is TGTGCCAGCAGTTACTCCGGACAGGGTTCGGGGACCCAGTACTTC.

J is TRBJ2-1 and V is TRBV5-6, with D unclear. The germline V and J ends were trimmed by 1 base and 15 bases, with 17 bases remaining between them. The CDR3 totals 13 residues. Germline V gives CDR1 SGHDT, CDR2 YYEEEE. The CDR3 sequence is CASSLSGVGRGFF. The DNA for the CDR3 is TGTGCCAGCAGCTTGTCTGGTGTAGGGCGTGGGTTCTTC.

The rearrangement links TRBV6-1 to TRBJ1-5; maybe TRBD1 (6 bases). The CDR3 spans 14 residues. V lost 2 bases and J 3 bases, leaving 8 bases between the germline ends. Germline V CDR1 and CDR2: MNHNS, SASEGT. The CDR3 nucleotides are TGTGCCAGCAGTGAAACAGGGATCAATCAGCCCCAGCATTTT. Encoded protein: CASSETGINQPQHF.

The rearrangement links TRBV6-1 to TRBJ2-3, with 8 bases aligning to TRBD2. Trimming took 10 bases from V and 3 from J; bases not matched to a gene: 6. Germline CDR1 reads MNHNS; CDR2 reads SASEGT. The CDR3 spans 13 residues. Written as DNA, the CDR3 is TGTGCCACCGCCGGGGGGGTAACAGATACGCAGTATTTT. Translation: CATAGGVTDTQYF.

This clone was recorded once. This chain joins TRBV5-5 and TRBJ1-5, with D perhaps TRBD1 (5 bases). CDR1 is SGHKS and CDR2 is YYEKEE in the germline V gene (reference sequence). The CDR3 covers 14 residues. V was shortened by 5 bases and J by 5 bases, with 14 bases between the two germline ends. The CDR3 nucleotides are TGTGCCAGCAGTTTCTGGGGGGGATATCAGCCCCAGCATTTT. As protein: CASSFWGGYQPQHF.